These 29 T cell receptor beta chains came from one sample sequenced in a study of blood T cell repertoires in COVID-19. Repertoires were generated with immunoSEQ multiplex PCR, while TCRdb's copy carries only in-frame clones and drops some. In the table there are about 290,000 clones, roughly 89% of which are singletons. Specimen: PBMCs or T cells enriched from blood (not recorded which). The receptors were sampled from a woman in her 40s who had recovered from COVID-19.

The rearrangement uses TRBV2 and TRBJ1-2, with D possibly TRBD1 on 6 matching bases. This CDR3 is built from 17 residues. CDR1 SNHLY and CDR2 FYNNEI come from the germline V gene. The ends were cut back, 1 base at V and 0 bases at J, with 15 bases in the middle. The CDR3 sequence is CASSEGMSGTPNYGYTF. The CDR3 coding sequence is TGTGCCAGCAGTGAAGGGATGTCCGGGACACCTAACTATGGCTACACCTTC.

V gene TRBV5-1 combines with J gene TRBJ2-7, with D maybe TRBD1 (5 bases). Trimming took off 4 bases at V and 3 bases at J, with 11 bases between the two ends. CDR3 length: 13 residues. Germline CDR1 SGHRS, CDR2 YFSETQ. CDR3 DNA: TGCGCCAGCAGCCCTGGACACCTCTACGAGCAGTACTTC. It codes for CASSPGHLYEQYF.

The chain joins TRBV5-4 to TRBJ1-1, with TRBD1 matching over 10 bases. The CDR3 extends over 16 amino acids. Trimming took 4 bases from V and 0 from J; bases not matched to a gene: 6. Germline loops: CDR1 SGHNT, CDR2 YYREEE (reference sequence). CDR3 loop: CASSPPGQGVNTEAFF. CDR3 DNA: TGTGCCAGCAGCCCCCCCGGACAGGGGGTGAACACTGAAGCTTTCTTT.

This rearrangement joins TRBV6-1 to TRBJ2-2; D gene ambiguous. Germline V gene sequence: CDR1 MNHNS, CDR2 SASEGT. The CDR3 totals 15 residues. Trimming took off 3 bases at V and 6 bases at J, with 14 bases between the two ends. The CDR3 DNA follows: TGTGCCAGCAGTGACGGTTGGCAGGCCGCCGGGGAGCTGTTTTTT. Translating it yields CASSDGWQAAGELFF.

The genes are TRBV18 and TRBJ1-2; 10 positions agree with TRBD1. Germline V gene sequence: CDR1 KGHSH, CDR2 LQKENI. Trimming cost V 3 bases and J 4 bases; bases outside gene matches: 8. This CDR3 spans 16 amino acids. CDR3 DNA: TGTGCCAGCTCACCGGACAGGGGGGAGCTAGGCTATGGCTACACCTTC. It codes for CASSPDRGELGYGYTF.

This chain links TRBV28 with TRBJ1-2, with TRBD1 as a possible D gene (6 bases). This CDR3 contains 12 residues. Germline lookup yields CDR1 MDHEN and CDR2 SYDVKM. With 6 bases removed from V and 3 bases from J, the gap between germline ends came to 8 bases. The CDR3 reads CASRDSHYGYTF. The CDR3 DNA follows: TGTGCCAGCAGGGACAGCCACTATGGCTACACCTTC.

This sequence joins TRBV12-5 and TRBJ2-7, with TRBD1 matching over 7 bases. From germline, CDR1 is LGHNT and CDR2 FRNRAP. This CDR3 comprises 15 residues. The trim removed 5 bases at V and 1 base at J, leaving 8 bases unmatched. The CDR3 coding sequence is TGTGCTAGTGGTCTACAGACAGGGCCGTCCTACGAGCAGTACTTC. Amino acid sequence: CASGLQTGPSYEQYF.

This chain joins TRBV5-1 and TRBJ1-2, with TRBD1 identical over 7 bases. The CDR3 covers 14 residues. Looked up from germline, CDR1 is SGHRS and CDR2 is YFSETQ. V was clipped by 6 bases and J by 4 bases; unmatched bases: 9. CDR3 sequence (DNA): TGCGCCAGCACGCGGGACAGCGCTTCCTATGGCTACACCTTC. It codes for CASTRDSASYGYTF.

This chain joins TRBV4-1 and TRBJ1-1, with 7 bases identical to TRBD1. Germline values: CDR1 MGHRA, CDR2 YSYEKL. Trimming cost V 0 bases and J 1 base; bases outside gene matches: 2. This CDR3 is 15 amino acids long. DNA for the CDR3: TGCGCCAGCAGCCAAGAAGACAGGGAGAACACTGAAGCTTTCTTT. It is translated as CASSQEDRENTEAFF.

The chain uses TRBV5-6 and TRBJ2-3; perhaps TRBD1 as D (5 bases). This CDR3 is built from 16 residues. CDR1 SGHDT and CDR2 YYEEEE come from the germline V gene. Trimming left V 3 bases short and J 2 bases short, with 16 bases between. The CDR3 region has the DNA TGTGCCAGCAGCTCCCGACAGCCTACTCACACAGATACGCAGTATTTT. Encoded protein: CASSSRQPTHTDTQYF.

J is TRBJ2-7 and V is TRBV6-5, with 9 bases lining up with TRBD1. Germline CDR1 is MNHEY and CDR2 is SVGAGI. The trim removed 6 bases at V and 3 bases at J, leaving 6 bases unmatched. The CDR3 is 14 residues long. The CDR3 sequence: CASRPSGQGYEQYF. The DNA for the CDR3 is TGTGCCAGCAGACCCTCGGGACAGGGCTACGAGCAGTACTTC.

This clone was picked up one time. V and J are TRBV30 and TRBJ2-1; the match to TRBD2 covers 8 bases. Germline-derived CDR1 and CDR2 are GTSNPN and SVGIG (reference sequence). The CDR3 extends over 14 amino acids. J was trimmed by 10 bases and V by 2 bases; bases with no gene match: 10. The CDR3 region is CAWSFGTSGVEQFF. DNA of the CDR3: TGTGCCTGGAGTTTCGGGACTAGTGGGGTAGAGCAGTTCTTC.

This clone showed up just once. This chain connects TRBV5-5 to TRBJ2-5; D remains unclear. With 2 bases removed from V and 7 bases from J, the gap between germline ends came to 9 bases. The germline V gene has CDR1 SGHKS and CDR2 YYEKEE (reference sequence). The CDR3 is 12 residues long. The CDR3 spells CASSLSERTQYF. CDR3 nucleotide sequence: TGTGCCAGCAGCTTATCCGAGAGGACCCAGTACTTC.

This chain connects TRBV3-1 (or the pseudogene TRBV3-2) to TRBJ1-1; D uncertain. The germline gives CDR1 LGHDT, CDR2 YNNKEL (reference sequence). The CDR3 runs to 16 residues. Trimming left V 3 bases short and J 6 bases short, with 20 bases between. The CDR3 region is CASSQQGVRPASEAFF. CDR3 DNA: TGTGCCAGCAGCCAGCAAGGCGTCAGGCCTGCGTCTGAAGCTTTCTTT.

The J gene is TRBJ2-6, the V gene TRBV27, with 7 nucleotides matching TRBD2. Germline V gene data show CDR1 as MNHEY and CDR2 as SMNVEV (reference sequence). This CDR3 contains 15 residues. Trimming cost V 7 bases and J 0 bases; bases outside gene matches: 3. DNA for the CDR3: TGTGCCAGCAAAAGGGAGGGCTCTGGGGCCAACGTCCTGACTTTC. This translates into CASKREGSGANVLTF.

This clone came up a few times. Other DNA sequences of this sample code for an identical CDR3. The CDR3 DNA reads as TGTGCCTGGAGTAGCGGGAATCAGCCCCAGCATTTT. Translated: CAWSSGNQPQHF. The chain combines TRBV30 with TRBJ1-5; D is undetermined. From germline, CDR1 is GTSNPN and CDR2 SVGIG (reference sequence). The CDR3 totals 12 residues. The V end lost 2 bases, the J end lost 4 bases, and 6 bases lay between the germline ends.

The chain recombines TRBV9 with TRBJ2-3, with TRBD1 identical over 7 bases. There are 15 residues in the CDR3. After removal of 0 bases from V and 8 bases from J, the junction contained 9 bases not matched to a gene. CDR1 and CDR2 (germline): SGDLS, YYNGEE. This CDR3 reads CASSVDIYRGITQYF. The CDR3 DNA follows: TGTGCCAGCAGCGTAGACATATACAGGGGAATTACGCAGTATTTT.

This clone was detected once. The V gene is TRBV18, the J gene TRBJ2-7, with D perhaps matching TRBD1 (6 bases). Trimming left V 1 base short and J 4 bases short, with 17 bases between. Germline V gene sequence: CDR1 KGHSH, CDR2 LQKENI. This CDR3 has 16 amino acids. CDR3 sequence: CASSPRSQGEGYEQYF. DNA of the CDR3: TGTGCCAGCTCACCACGCTCACAGGGAGAGGGTTACGAGCAGTACTTC.

Points on this clone: Within the sample, other DNA sequences also encode this same CDR3. The chain is built from TRBV3-1 (or the pseudogene TRBV3-2) and TRBJ1-1; D is undetermined. The V and J ends lost 4 bases and 0 bases respectively, with 9 bases between them. The CDR3 is 14 amino acids. Germline-derived CDR1 and CDR2 are LGHDT and YNNKEL (reference sequence). The CDR3 DNA reads TGTGCCAGCAGCCCCCAGGTCATGAACACTGAAGCTTTCTTT. This encodes CASSPQVMNTEAFF.

The rearrangement uses TRBV18 and TRBJ2-1; 7 nucleotides align to TRBD1. The CDR3 totals 15 residues. The V segment lost 4 bases and the J segment 2 bases; nucleotides outside the gene matches: 5. The germline gives CDR1 KGHSH, CDR2 LQKENI. CDR3 in DNA: TGTGCCAGCTCACGACAGGGTCCCCCCTACAATGAGCAGTTCTTC. It yields the protein CASSRQGPPYNEQFF.

The sample holds one count of this clone. V usage is TRBV7-9 and J usage is TRBJ1-3; 8 bases are a match to TRBD1. V shed 5 bases, J shed 8 bases, and the junction held 2 bases outside the gene matches. The germline CDR1 and CDR2 sequences are SEHNR and FQNEAQ (reference sequence). The CDR3 loop spans 12 amino acids. In nucleotides, the CDR3 is TGTGCCAGCAGCGCAGGGGGCCACACCATATATTTT. Translating it yields CASSAGGHTIYF.

The table lists this clone with a count of one. The rearrangement joins TRBV27 to TRBJ2-7; TRBD1 aligns across 7 bases. CDR1 is MNHEY, CDR2 SMNVEV, per germline (reference sequence). Losses at the gene ends were 6 bases for V and 2 bases for J; bases not matched to a gene: 4. CDR3 length: 13 amino acids. The CDR3, as DNA: TGTGCCAGCAGATTAGGGACAGCCTACGAGCAGTACTTC. It is translated as CASRLGTAYEQYF.

The chain uses TRBV7-2 and TRBJ1-3; 8 bases map to TRBD1. J was trimmed by 2 bases and V by 5 bases; bases with no gene match: 5. This CDR3 spans 15 amino acids. Germline loops: CDR1 SGHTA, CDR2 FQGNSA. CDR3 loop: CASSPPGGPGNTIYF. The CDR3 DNA follows: TGTGCCAGCAGCCCACCAGGGGGCCCTGGAAACACCATATATTTT.

The chain combines TRBV2 with TRBJ1-5; 8 bases line up with TRBD1. This CDR3 contains 14 residues. V gave up 4 bases and J gave up 7 bases; unmatched junction bases: 6. Germline loops: CDR1 SNHLY, CDR2 FYNNEI. CDR3 in amino acids: CASSGQGFRQPQHF. DNA of the CDR3: TGTGCCAGCAGTGGACAGGGGTTCCGGCAGCCCCAGCATTTT. Looking up the rest from reference TRBV2 and TRBJ1-5 gives the full variable domain: EPEVTQTPSHQVTQMGQEVILRCVPISNHLYFYWYRQILGQKVEFLVSFYNNEISEKSEIFDDQFSVERPDGSNFTLKIRSTKLEDSAMYFCASSGQGFRQPQHFGDGTRLSIL.

V is TRBV18 and J is TRBJ2-1, with 11 nucleotides matching TRBD1. This CDR3 spans 16 amino acids. Germline loops: CDR1 KGHSH, CDR2 LQKENI. J gave up 7 bases and V 1 base, and 6 bases lay outside the gene matches. CDR3 bases: TGTGCCAGCTCACCACGGGACAGGGGGACCCATAATGAGCAGTTCTTC. It translates to CASSPRDRGTHNEQFF.

The V call is TRBV3-1 (or the pseudogene TRBV3-2), the J call TRBJ2-2, with 8 nucleotides matching TRBD1. Germline assignment: CDR1 LGHDT and CDR2 YNNKEL (reference sequence). The CDR3 loop spans 15 amino acids. The V gene end was trimmed by 5 bases and the J gene end by 5 bases; junction bases not matched to a gene: 7. DNA of the CDR3: TGTGCCAGCAGCGGGCAGGGGGCCAGTACCGGGGAGCTGTTTTTT. Translated, it gives CASSGQGASTGELFF.

Concerning this clone itself: Distinct nucleotide sequences in the sample also encode this CDR3. The rearrangement links TRBV5-1 to TRBJ1-2; 8 bases map to TRBD1. Germline CDR1 and CDR2: SGHRS and YFSETQ. V dropped 4 bases and J dropped 8; count of bases not matched to a gene: 4. CDR3 size: 12 residues. The CDR3 nucleotides are TGCGCCAGCAGCCCGGACAGGGACGGCTACACCTTC. This gives the protein CASSPDRDGYTF.

The chain recombines TRBV19 with TRBJ2-1; TRBD1 might be the D (7 bases). Germline CDR1 reads LNHDA; CDR2 reads SQIVND (reference sequence). Trimming removed 1 base at V and 4 bases at J, with 11 bases between. The CDR3 consists of 15 residues. The CDR3 protein is CASSIGPGGYNEQFF. In nucleotides, the CDR3 is TGTGCCAGTAGTATAGGTCCAGGGGGGTACAATGAGCAGTTCTTC.

In its sample, this clone was seen once. The CDR3 region is CASSPGGAYGNQPQHF. The CDR3 bases are TGTGCCAGCTCACCGGGGGGGGCTTATGGCAATCAGCCCCAGCATTTT. The chain uses TRBV18 and TRBJ1-5, with a possible D match to TRBD1 (6 bases). The germline V and J ends were trimmed by 3 bases and 2 bases, with 14 bases remaining between them. The CDR3 consists of 16 residues. Germline CDR1 and CDR2: KGHSH and LQKENI.